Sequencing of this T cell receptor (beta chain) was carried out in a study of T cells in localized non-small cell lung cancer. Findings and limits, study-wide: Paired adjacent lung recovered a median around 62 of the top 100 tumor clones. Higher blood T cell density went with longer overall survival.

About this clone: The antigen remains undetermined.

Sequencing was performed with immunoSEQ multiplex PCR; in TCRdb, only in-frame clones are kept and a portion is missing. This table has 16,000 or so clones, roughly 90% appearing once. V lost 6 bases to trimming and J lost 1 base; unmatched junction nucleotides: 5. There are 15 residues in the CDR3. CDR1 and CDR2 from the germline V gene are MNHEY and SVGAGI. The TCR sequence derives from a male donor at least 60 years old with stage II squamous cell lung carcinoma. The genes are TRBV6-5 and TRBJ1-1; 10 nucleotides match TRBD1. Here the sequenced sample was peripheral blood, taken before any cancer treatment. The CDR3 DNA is TGTGCCAGCAGGACAGGGGGCCGGGGGAACACTGAAGCTTTCTTT. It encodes CASRTGGRGNTEAFF.